The 14 T cell receptor beta chains presented below share a single source sample, sequenced in a study of blood T cell repertoires in COVID-19. TCRdb's table, derived via immunoSEQ multiplex PCR, lists solely in-frame clones and lacks some. The sample contains around 71,000 clones, about 76% of which appear only once. Sequenced material: peripheral blood. The receptor set was obtained from a woman of 80 years or more with active or convalescent COVID-19.

The rearrangement links TRBV5-6 to TRBJ1-1, with D tentatively TRBD1 (5 bases). The V gene lost 4 bases and the J gene lost 4 bases, with 11 bases spanning the gap. The CDR3 contains 13 residues. Germline lookup yields CDR1 SGHDT and CDR2 YYEEEE. CDR3 in DNA: TGTGCCAGCAGCAGCAGGGAGGGCACTGAAGCTTTCTTT. Translated: CASSSREGTEAFF. Variable domain in full (rest from reference TRBV5-6 and TRBJ1-1): DAGVTQSPTHLIKTRGQQVTLRCSPKSGHDTVSWYQQALGQGPQFIFQYYEEEERQRGNFPDRFSGHQFPNYSSELNVNALLLGDSALYLCASSSREGTEAFFGQGTRLTVV.

The V and J genes are TRBV30 and TRBJ2-6; the D is unclear. The CDR3 covers 14 residues. The germline gives CDR1 GTSNPN, CDR2 SVGIG (reference sequence). V lost 8 bases and J 3 bases, leaving 14 bases between the germline ends. The CDR3: CATPRSDGANVLTF. The CDR3 region has the DNA TGTGCCACCCCGAGGAGCGATGGGGCCAACGTCCTGACTTTC.

This sequence joins TRBV30 and TRBJ2-3; 7 bases match TRBD2. There are 14 residues in the CDR3. CDR1 is GTSNPN and CDR2 is SVGIG in the germline V gene (reference sequence). Trimming at V came to 6 bases and at J to 0 bases, leaving 6 bases not matched to a gene. The CDR3 bases are TGTGCCTGTCCGAGCGGGGTTAGCACAGATACGCAGTATTTT. Amino acid sequence: CACPSGVSTDTQYF.

V and J are TRBV7-3 and TRBJ2-5; D ambiguous. V lost 2 bases and J lost 0, with 10 bases in between. The CDR3 loop spans 15 amino acids. Looked up from germline, CDR1 is SGHTA and CDR2 is FQGTGA. DNA of the CDR3: TGTGCCAGCAGCTTAGGCGTTAGCTACCAAGAGACCCAGTACTTC. Translation: CASSLGVSYQETQYF.

The chain has TRBV9 and TRBJ1-1; D is unresolved. CDR1 SGDLS and CDR2 YYNGEE come from the germline V gene. This CDR3 is 14 amino acids long. V dropped 4 bases and J dropped 6 bases, with 16 bases sitting between them. The CDR3: CASSPLEGAAEAFF. CDR3 DNA: TGTGCCAGCAGCCCGCTGGAGGGCGCTGCTGAAGCTTTCTTT.

This clone was seen just once. The chain links TRBV6-7 to TRBJ2-1; D gene ambiguous. TRBV6-7 is annotated as an ORF whose role is uncertain. Deletions cut 9 bases from V and 5 bases from J, with 14 bases between. The CDR3 length is 13 residues. Here the CDR3 reads CARLRGPDNEQFF. The CDR3 DNA reads TGTGCCAGGCTACGTGGGCCCGACAATGAGCAGTTCTTC.

The gene calls are TRBV19 and TRBJ1-2; perhaps TRBD1 as D (5 bases). Germline V gene data show CDR1 as LNHDA and CDR2 as SQIVND (reference sequence). V shed 3 bases and J shed 1 base, with 15 bases lying between them. CDR3 length: 16 amino acids. The CDR3 protein is CASSIPAQGRNYGYTF. For the CDR3, the DNA is TGTGCCAGTAGTATCCCCGCGCAGGGTCGTAACTATGGCTACACCTTC.

V and J are TRBV30 and TRBJ1-3; D remains unclear. There are 14 residues in the CDR3. V lost 2 bases, J lost 0 bases, and 8 bases lay in between. Germline V gives CDR1 GTSNPN, CDR2 SVGIG (reference sequence). CDR3: CAWSNGFSGNTIYF. In nucleotides, the CDR3 is TGTGCCTGGAGTAACGGGTTCTCTGGAAACACCATATATTTT.

This chain uses TRBV7-2 with TRBJ2-5, with D maybe TRBD2 (5 bases). V lost 2 bases, J lost 5 bases, and 9 bases lay in between. The CDR3 spans 13 residues. Germline values: CDR1 SGHTA, CDR2 FQGNSA. The CDR3 DNA reads as TGTGCCAGCAGCTTAACCAGAGGGGAGACCCAGTACTTC. It translates to CASSLTRGETQYF. Variable domain in full (rest from reference TRBV7-2 and TRBJ2-5): GAGVSQSPSNKVTEKGKDVELRCDPISGHTALYWYRQSLGQGLEFLIYFQGNSAPDKSGLPSDRFSAERTGGSVSTLTIQRTQQEDSAVYLCASSLTRGETQYFGPGTRLLVL.

The rearrangement links TRBV7-9 to TRBJ2-7, with 10 positions matching TRBD1. The CDR3 totals 14 residues. The V segment lost 3 bases and the J segment 4 bases; nucleotides outside the gene matches: 3. Germline CDR1 reads SEHNR; CDR2 reads FQNEAQ (reference sequence). Here the CDR3 reads CASSFRQGAYEQYF. The CDR3 DNA is TGTGCCAGCAGCTTTAGACAGGGGGCTTACGAGCAGTACTTC.

This chain joins TRBV7-9 and TRBJ2-7, with 7 positions matching TRBD1. CDR3 length equals 14 residues. With 5 bases clipped from V and 2 bases from J, the junction kept 6 bases outside the gene matches. Germline V lookup: CDR1 SEHNR, CDR2 FQNEAQ (reference sequence). CDR3 nucleotides: TGTGCCAGCAGCCGTCAGGGGGAAACCTACGAGCAGTACTTC. Amino acids: CASSRQGETYEQYF.

V and J are TRBV7-8 and TRBJ2-1, with D perhaps TRBD2 (5 bases). The germline V gene encodes CDR1 SGHVS and CDR2 FQNEAQ. Trimming removed 6 bases from V and 8 bases from J, with 14 bases in between. The CDR3 runs to 13 residues. For the CDR3, the DNA is TGTGCCAGCAGACCTGGAGGCTCCGATGAGCAGTTCTTC. Translating it yields CASRPGGSDEQFF.

CDR3 sequence (DNA): TGCAGCGCGGGGGACAGTCCTAATGAAAAACTGTTTTTT. Its protein product is CSAGDSPNEKLFF. The chain employs TRBV29-1 and TRBJ1-4, with 7 bases that match TRBD1. Per germline, CDR1 SQVTM and CDR2 ANQGSEA. Trimming removed 7 bases from V and 3 bases from J; junction bases left unmatched: 5. The CDR3 runs 13 residues.

J is TRBJ1-2 and V is TRBV2; 7 nucleotides line up with TRBD1. Per germline, CDR1 SNHLY and CDR2 FYNNEI. There are 13 residues in the CDR3. With 8 bases clipped from V and 4 bases from J, the junction kept 7 bases outside the gene matches. CDR3 sequence (DNA): TGTGCCAGCTCAGACAGGGCAGCCTATGGCTACACCTTC. It yields the protein CASSDRAAYGYTF. The full variable domain, with the rest looked up from reference TRBV2 and TRBJ1-2, is EPEVTQTPSHQVTQMGQEVILRCVPISNHLYFYWYRQILGQKVEFLVSFYNNEISEKSEIFDDQFSVERPDGSNFTLKIRSTKLEDSAMYFCASSDRAAYGYTFGSGTRLTVV.